Ten or more counts support the clone carrying this T cell receptor (beta chain). The antigen is not known. The data derive from a study of T cells in Graves' hyperthyroidism and ophthalmopathy. Study results and limitations: The blood repertoire included most of the expanded thyroid clonotypes above 0.001.

RNA transcripts were the template for amplifying TCR beta CDR3 regions. With the HTBI primer set, the TCR CDR3 went through a first round of RT-PCR. TCRdb re-derived calls from the multiplex PCR reads in MiXCR, one entry per CDR3 protein. The sample holds around 520,000 distinct CDR3 sequences; around a quarter are singletons and the top ten take about 11%. V lost 4 bases and J 3 bases, leaving 14 bases between the germline ends. There are 14 residues in the CDR3. Germline V CDR1 and CDR2: SGHRS, YFSETQ. The V call is TRBV5-1, the J call TRBJ2-7, with D possibly being TRBD1 (6 bases). Material: blood. This TCR derives from a woman aged 25 to 39 with Graves' ophthalmopathy. The chain's CDR3 is CASSDQPGHYEQYF. CDR3 sequence (DNA): TGCGCCAGCAGCGACCAACCGGGACACTACGAGCAGTACTTC. The full variable domain, with the rest looked up from reference TRBV5-1 and TRBJ2-7, is KAGVTQTPRYLIKTRGQQVTLSCSPISGHRSVSWYQQTPGQGLQFLFEYFSETQRNKGNFPGRFSGRQFSNSRSEMNVSTLELGDSALYLCASSDQPGHYEQYFGPGTRLTVT.